This is a list of T cell receptor beta chains from one sample in a study of T cell repertoires in cytomegalovirus infection. These receptors lack a known antigen. TCRdb passed the reads through MiXCR, listing each CDR3 protein once. The profile shows roughly 920,000 distinct CDR3 sequences, approximately 31% of them singletons. Sequencing was performed on cultured CD8+ T cells from PBMCs, taken from culture after CMV antigen stimulation. The receptors come from a human donor in good health (CMV status not recorded). Some clones in this sample may be carry-over from other donors' samples. Each CDR3 is given with its conserved first and last residue. Each record gives: D gene, J gene, V gene, clone size, CDR3 protein, CDR3 DNA. A D gene is named only where the DNA matches it firmly. Expanded clones get a size class; other rows say once, few or many, or leave the size out.

D: TRBD1
J: TRBJ1-3
V: TRBV11-1
size: NA
CDR3: CASSARDSPDTIYF
DNA: TGTGCCAGCAGCGCCAGGGACAGCCCGGACACCATATATTTT

D: NA
J: TRBJ1-4
V: TRBV7-2
size: many
CDR3: CASSLDGVTNEKLFF
DNA: TGTGCCAGCAGCTTAGATGGGGTGACTAATGAAAAACTGTTTTTT

D: TRBD1
J: TRBJ1-2
V: TRBV7-2
size: many
CDR3: CASSLGDRGYGYTF
DNA: TGTGCCAGCAGCTTAGGGGACAGGGGGTATGGCTACACCTTC

D: TRBD1
J: TRBJ1-1
V: TRBV7-9
size: many
CDR3: CAGAGGQREAFF
DNA: TGTGCCGGAGCTGGGGGACAGAGAGAAGCTTTCTTT

D: NA
J: TRBJ1-5
V: TRBV7-6
size: few
CDR3: CASSLEQADSNQPQHF
DNA: TGTGCCAGCAGCTTAGAGCAGGCAGATAGCAATCAGCCCCAGCATTTT

D: NA
J: TRBJ2-5
V: TRBV7-9
size: NA
CDR3: CASSPPTRETQYF
DNA: TGTGCCAGCAGCCCCCCAACTCGAGAGACCCAGTACTTC

D: NA
J: TRBJ1-3
V: TRBV7-6
size: NA
CDR3: CANTLGNAPGNTIYF
DNA: TGTGCCAACACCCTGGGAAATGCCCCTGGAAACACCATATATTTT

D: NA
J: TRBJ2-5
V: TRBV6-6
size: NA
CDR3: CAVVGETQYF
DNA: TGTGCCGTAGTTGGAGAGACCCAGTACTTC

D: NA
J: TRBJ2-5
V: TRBV7-8
size: many
CDR3: CASSLAFPRDSYQETQYF
DNA: TGTGCCAGCAGCTTAGCCTTCCCGCGGGACAGCTACCAAGAGACCCAGTACTTC

D: NA
J: TRBJ2-3
V: TRBV7-8
size: many
CDR3: CASSLEAGYSPRDTQYF
DNA: TGTGCCAGCAGCTTAGAGGCAGGGTACAGTCCGCGGGATACGCAGTATTTT

D: TRBD1
J: TRBJ1-1
V: TRBV25-1
size: NA
CDR3: CASSEAGTGNSLLNTEAFF
DNA: TGTGCCAGCAGTGAAGCCGGGACAGGGAATTCGTTGTTGAACACTGAAGCTTTCTTT

D: TRBD2
J: TRBJ2-5
V: TRBV7-2
size: many
CDR3: CASSLINAAGVQETQYF
DNA: TGTGCCAGCAGCTTAATCAATGCGGCGGGGGTGCAAGAGACCCAGTACTTC

D: TRBD2
J: TRBJ2-1
V: TRBV7-4
size: NA
CDR3: CVSSPRGGVVYNEQFF
DNA: TGTGTCAGCAGCCCTCGGGGGGGGGTGGTCTACAATGAGCAGTTCTTC

D: NA
J: TRBJ1-2
V: TRBV4-1
size: NA
CDR3: CASSQDRMELEGYTF
DNA: TGCGCCAGCAGCCAAGATCGAATGGAACTAGAAGGCTACACCTTC

D: NA
J: TRBJ1-1
V: TRBV19
size: NA
CDR3: CASSIGTDEAFF
DNA: TGTGCCAGTAGTATTGGGACCGATGAAGCTTTCTTT

D: NA
J: TRBJ2-3
V: TRBV12-3/TRBV12-4
size: NA
CDR3: CASTLYRGGPADTQYF
DNA: TGTGCCAGCACCCTATACAGGGGGGGCCCTGCAGATACGCAGTATTTT

D: NA
J: TRBJ2-1
V: TRBV29-1
size: few
CDR3: CSVEGRGDEQFF
DNA: TGCAGCGTTGAAGGCAGGGGCGATGAGCAGTTCTTC

D: NA
J: TRBJ1-5
V: TRBV6-5
size: few
CDR3: CASKLAGPGSNQPQHF
DNA: TGTGCCAGCAAGTTAGCAGGGCCGGGCAGCAATCAGCCCCAGCATTTT

D: NA
J: TRBJ2-2
V: TRBV11-3
size: NA
CDR3: CASSFGITGELFF
DNA: TGTGCCAGCAGCTTTGGAATCACCGGGGAGCTGTTTTTT

D: NA
J: TRBJ1-4
V: TRBV6-1
size: NA
CDR3: CASKKGGGEKLFF
DNA: TGTGCCAGCAAAAAAGGCGGGGGGGAAAAACTGTTTTTT

D: NA
J: TRBJ1-4
V: TRBV27
size: NA
CDR3: CASRGEGGTSEKLFF
DNA: TGTGCCAGCAGGGGCGAAGGGGGGACAAGTGAAAAACTGTTTTTT

D: NA
J: TRBJ1-1
V: TRBV6-5
size: many
CDR3: CASSPPTGNTEAFF
DNA: TGTGCCAGCAGCCCCCCAACGGGAAACACTGAAGCTTTCTTT

D: NA
J: TRBJ2-1
V: TRBV7-9
size: NA
CDR3: CASSTTRIDNEQFF
DNA: TGTGCCAGCAGCACTACTCGCATCGACAATGAGCAGTTCTTC

D: TRBD1
J: TRBJ1-6
V: TRBV7-9
size: NA
CDR3: CASSLTGTGKSPLHF
DNA: TGTGCCAGCAGCTTAACTGGGACAGGGAAATCACCCCTCCACTTT

D: TRBD1
J: TRBJ2-1
V: TRBV6-2/TRBV6-3
size: many
CDR3: CASTTRGQGANEQFF
DNA: TGTGCCAGCACAACGAGGGGACAGGGTGCCAATGAGCAGTTCTTC

D: NA
J: TRBJ1-2
V: TRBV6-2/TRBV6-3
size: NA
CDR3: CASSAPRRGDYTF
DNA: TGTGCCAGCAGTGCCCCCCGTAGGGGAGACTACACCTTC

D: NA
J: TRBJ1-1
V: TRBV27
size: few
CDR3: CASRDSLEAWDTEAFF
DNA: TGTGCCAGCAGAGACTCATTAGAGGCCTGGGACACTGAAGCTTTCTTT

D: NA
J: TRBJ1-3
V: TRBV12-3/TRBV12-4
size: few
CDR3: CASSTRGGGHSGNTIYF
DNA: TGTGCCAGCAGTACACGAGGGGGGGGACACTCTGGAAACACCATATATTTT

D: NA
J: TRBJ1-1
V: TRBV29-1
size: NA
CDR3: CSVDHKNGGGLSTEAFF
DNA: TGCAGCGTTGACCATAAAAACGGGGGGGGCTTGAGCACTGAAGCTTTCTTT

D: NA
J: TRBJ2-2
V: TRBV4-3
size: NA
CDR3: CASSQVMYPNTGELFF
DNA: TGCGCCAGCAGCCAAGTTATGTACCCAAACACCGGGGAGCTGTTTTTT

D: NA
J: TRBJ1-6
V: TRBV7-2
size: NA
CDR3: CASNGRGQYNSPLHF
DNA: TGTGCCAGCAACGGTCGGGGACAATATAATTCACCCCTCCACTTT

D: TRBD2
J: TRBJ2-1
V: TRBV4-1
size: few
CDR3: CASSRPPSGRNNEQFF
DNA: TGCGCCAGCAGCCGTCCTCCTAGCGGGAGAAACAATGAGCAGTTCTTC

D: TRBD1
J: TRBJ1-1
V: TRBV9
size: NA
CDR3: CASSVARGDTEAFF
DNA: TGTGCCAGCAGCGTAGCCAGGGGGGACACTGAAGCTTTCTTT

D: NA
J: TRBJ1-2
V: TRBV12-3/TRBV12-4
size: NA
CDR3: CASSPGRLGYTF
DNA: TGTGCCAGCAGCCCGGGTCGTCTTGGCTACACCTTC

D: TRBD1
J: TRBJ2-2
V: TRBV29-1
size: NA
CDR3: CSVEDGRQGTGELFF
DNA: TGCAGCGTTGAAGATGGACGACAGGGTACCGGGGAGCTGTTTTTT

D: TRBD2
J: TRBJ2-1
V: TRBV12-3/TRBV12-4
size: NA
CDR3: CASNSGMTSGAYNEQFF
DNA: TGTGCCAGCAACTCCGGCATGACTAGCGGGGCCTACAATGAGCAGTTCTTC

D: NA
J: TRBJ2-1
V: TRBV12-5
size: NA
CDR3: CASGGGGRTRYNEQFF
DNA: TGTGCTAGTGGTGGCGGCGGGCGCACCCGATACAATGAGCAGTTCTTC

D: NA
J: TRBJ2-6
V: TRBV11-3
size: NA
CDR3: CASGTGANVLTF
DNA: TGTGCCAGCGGTACTGGGGCCAACGTCCTGACTTTC

D: NA
J: TRBJ2-2
V: TRBV6-1
size: few
CDR3: CASSEYSAGELFF
DNA: TGTGCCAGCAGTGAATACTCGGCCGGGGAGCTGTTTTTT

D: NA
J: TRBJ2-7
V: TRBV5-1
size: NA
CDR3: CASSLDWTNTYEQYF
DNA: TGCGCCAGCAGCTTGGATTGGACCAACACCTACGAGCAGTACTTC

D: TRBD2
J: TRBJ2-1
V: TRBV4-3
size: NA
CDR3: CASSSGGLTEQFF
DNA: TGCGCCAGCAGTAGCGGGGGGCTGACTGAGCAGTTCTTC